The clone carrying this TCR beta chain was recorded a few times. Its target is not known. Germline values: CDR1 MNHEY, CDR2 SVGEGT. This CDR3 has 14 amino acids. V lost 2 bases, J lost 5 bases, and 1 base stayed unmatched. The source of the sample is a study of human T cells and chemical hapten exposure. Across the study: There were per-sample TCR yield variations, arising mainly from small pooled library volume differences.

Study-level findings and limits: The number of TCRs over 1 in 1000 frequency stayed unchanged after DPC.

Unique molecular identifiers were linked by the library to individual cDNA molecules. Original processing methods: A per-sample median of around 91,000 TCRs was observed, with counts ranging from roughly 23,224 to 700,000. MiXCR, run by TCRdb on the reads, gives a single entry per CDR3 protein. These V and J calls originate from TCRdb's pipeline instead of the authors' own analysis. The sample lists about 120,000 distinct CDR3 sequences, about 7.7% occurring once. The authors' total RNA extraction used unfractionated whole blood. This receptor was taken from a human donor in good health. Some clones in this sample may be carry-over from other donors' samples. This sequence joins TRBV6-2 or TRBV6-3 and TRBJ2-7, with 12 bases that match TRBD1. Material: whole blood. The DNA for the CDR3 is TGTGCCAGCAGTTACGGGACAGGGGGCGACGAGCAGTACTTC. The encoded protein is CASSYGTGGDEQYF.